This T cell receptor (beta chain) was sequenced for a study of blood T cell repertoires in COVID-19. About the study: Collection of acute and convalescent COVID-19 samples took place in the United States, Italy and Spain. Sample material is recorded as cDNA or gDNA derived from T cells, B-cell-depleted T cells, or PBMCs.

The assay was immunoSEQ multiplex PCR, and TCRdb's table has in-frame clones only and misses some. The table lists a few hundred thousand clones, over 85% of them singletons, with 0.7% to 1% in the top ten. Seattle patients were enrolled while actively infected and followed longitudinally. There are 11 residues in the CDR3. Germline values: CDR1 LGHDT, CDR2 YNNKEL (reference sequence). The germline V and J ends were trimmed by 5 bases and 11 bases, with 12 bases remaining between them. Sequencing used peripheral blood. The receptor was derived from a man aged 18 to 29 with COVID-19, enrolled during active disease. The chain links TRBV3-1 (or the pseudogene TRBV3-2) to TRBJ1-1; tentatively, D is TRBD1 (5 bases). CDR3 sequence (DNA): TGTGCCAGCAGCTCCGGACAATCGGCTTTCTTT. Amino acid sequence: CASSSGQSAFF.